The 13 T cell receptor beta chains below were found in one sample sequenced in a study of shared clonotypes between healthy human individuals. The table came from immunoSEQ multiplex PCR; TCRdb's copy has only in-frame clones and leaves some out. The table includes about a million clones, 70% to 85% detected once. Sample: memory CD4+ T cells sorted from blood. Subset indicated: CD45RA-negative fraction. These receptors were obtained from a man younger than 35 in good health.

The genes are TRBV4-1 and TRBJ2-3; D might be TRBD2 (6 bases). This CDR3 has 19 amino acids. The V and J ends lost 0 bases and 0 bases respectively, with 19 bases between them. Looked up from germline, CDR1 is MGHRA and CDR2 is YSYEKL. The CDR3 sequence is CASSQEGSRGTTSTDTQYF. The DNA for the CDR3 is TGCGCCAGCAGCCAAGAGGGGAGCCGCGGGACCACTAGCACAGATACGCAGTATTTT.

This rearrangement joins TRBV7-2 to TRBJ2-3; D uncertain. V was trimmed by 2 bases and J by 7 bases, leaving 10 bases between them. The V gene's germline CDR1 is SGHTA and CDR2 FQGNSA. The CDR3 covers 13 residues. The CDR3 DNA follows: TGTGCCAGCAGCTTATTGGCATCATATACGCAGTATTTT. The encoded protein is CASSLLASYTQYF.

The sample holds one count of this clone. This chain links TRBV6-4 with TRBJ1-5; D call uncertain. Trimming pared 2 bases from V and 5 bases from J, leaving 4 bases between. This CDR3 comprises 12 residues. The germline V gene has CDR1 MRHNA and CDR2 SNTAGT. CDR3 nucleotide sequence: TGTGCCAGCAGTGACGACGATCAGCCCCAGCATTTT. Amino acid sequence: CASSDDDQPQHF.

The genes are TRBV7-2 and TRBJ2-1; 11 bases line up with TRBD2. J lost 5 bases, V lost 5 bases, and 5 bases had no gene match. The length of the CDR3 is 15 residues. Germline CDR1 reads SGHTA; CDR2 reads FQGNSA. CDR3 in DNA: TGTGCCAGCAGCCGGATGGGACTAGCGGACAATGAGCAGTTCTTC. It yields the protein CASSRMGLADNEQFF. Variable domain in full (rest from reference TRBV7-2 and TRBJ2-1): GAGVSQSPSNKVTEKGKDVELRCDPISGHTALYWYRQSLGQGLEFLIYFQGNSAPDKSGLPSDRFSAERTGGSVSTLTIQRTQQEDSAVYLCASSRMGLADNEQFFGPGTRLTVL.

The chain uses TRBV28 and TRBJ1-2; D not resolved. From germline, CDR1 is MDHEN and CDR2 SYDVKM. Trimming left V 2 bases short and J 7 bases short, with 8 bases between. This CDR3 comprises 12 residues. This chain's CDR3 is CASSLAFVGYTF. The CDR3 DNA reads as TGTGCCAGCAGTTTAGCTTTTGTTGGCTACACCTTC.

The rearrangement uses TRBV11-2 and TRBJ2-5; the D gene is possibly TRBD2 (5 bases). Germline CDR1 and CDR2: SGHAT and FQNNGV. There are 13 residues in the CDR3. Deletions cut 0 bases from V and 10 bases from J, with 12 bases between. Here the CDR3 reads CASSLDLARGQYF. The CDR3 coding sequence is TGTGCCAGCAGCTTAGATCTGGCCCGGGGCCAGTACTTC. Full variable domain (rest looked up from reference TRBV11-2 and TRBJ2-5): EAGVAQSPRYKIIEKRQSVAFWCNPISGHATLYWYQQILGQGPKLLIQFQNNGVVDDSQLPKDRFSAERLKGVDSTLKIQPAKLEDSAVYLCASSLDLARGQYFGPGTRLLVL.

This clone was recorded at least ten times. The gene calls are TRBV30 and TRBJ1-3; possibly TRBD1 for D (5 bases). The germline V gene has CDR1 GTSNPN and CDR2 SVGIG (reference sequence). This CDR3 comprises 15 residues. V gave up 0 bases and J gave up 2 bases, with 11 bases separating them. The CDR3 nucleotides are TGTGCCTGGAGTGTACTGGACACGCCTGGAAACACCATATATTTT. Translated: CAWSVLDTPGNTIYF.

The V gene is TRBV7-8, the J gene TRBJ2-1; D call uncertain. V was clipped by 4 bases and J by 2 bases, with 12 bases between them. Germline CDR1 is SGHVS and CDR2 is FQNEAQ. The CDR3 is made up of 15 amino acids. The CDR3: CASSSPRGPYNEQFF. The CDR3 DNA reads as TGTGCCAGCAGCTCCCCCCGCGGTCCCTACAATGAGCAGTTCTTC.

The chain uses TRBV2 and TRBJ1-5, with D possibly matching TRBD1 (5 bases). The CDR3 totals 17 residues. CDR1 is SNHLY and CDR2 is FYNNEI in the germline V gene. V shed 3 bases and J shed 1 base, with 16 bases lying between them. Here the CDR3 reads CASSDTSGPGSNQPQHF. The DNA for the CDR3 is TGTGCCAGCAGTGATACTTCTGGACCAGGGAGCAATCAGCCCCAGCATTTT.

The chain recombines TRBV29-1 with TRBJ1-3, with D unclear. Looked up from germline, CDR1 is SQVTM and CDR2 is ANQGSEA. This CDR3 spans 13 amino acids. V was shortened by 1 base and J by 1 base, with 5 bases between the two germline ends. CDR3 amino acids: CSVEASSGNTIYF. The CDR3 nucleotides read TGCAGCGTTGAAGCTTCGTCTGGAAACACCATATATTTT.

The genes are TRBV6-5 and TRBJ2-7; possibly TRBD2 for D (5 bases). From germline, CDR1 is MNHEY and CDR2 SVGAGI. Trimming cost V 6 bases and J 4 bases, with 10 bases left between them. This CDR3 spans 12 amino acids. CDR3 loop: CASSWRGYEQYF. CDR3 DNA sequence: TGTGCCAGCAGCTGGAGAGGGTACGAGCAGTACTTC.

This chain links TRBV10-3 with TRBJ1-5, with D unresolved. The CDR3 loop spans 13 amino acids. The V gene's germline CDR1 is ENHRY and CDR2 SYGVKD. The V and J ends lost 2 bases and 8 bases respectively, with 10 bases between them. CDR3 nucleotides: TGTGCCATCAGTGAGAGGCAGTCAGAGCCCCAGCATTTT. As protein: CAISERQSEPQHF.

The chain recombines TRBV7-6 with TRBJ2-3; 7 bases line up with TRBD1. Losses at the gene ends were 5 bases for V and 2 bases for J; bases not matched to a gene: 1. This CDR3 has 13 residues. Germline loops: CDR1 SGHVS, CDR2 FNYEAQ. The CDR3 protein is CASSDRVTDTQYF. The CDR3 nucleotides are TGTGCCAGCAGCGACAGGGTCACAGATACGCAGTATTTT.